A selection of T cell receptor beta chains follows, all from one sample in a study of blood T cell repertoires in COVID-19. Assay used: immunoSEQ multiplex PCR; TCRdb lists only in-frame clones, some missing. Among a few hundred thousand clones listed, 70% to 90% were seen once. The sequencing input was PBMCs or T cells enriched from blood (not recorded which). Source of these receptors: a woman between 40 and 50 years old who had recovered from COVID-19. CDR3s include the opening cysteine and the closing phenylalanine or tryptophan. A D gene is named only where the DNA matches it firmly. Rows may omit the clone size; those that give it use once, few, many or a size class.

v_call,d_call,clone_size,j_call,cdr3_nt,cdr3_aa
TRBV20-1,NA,NA,TRBJ2-2,TGCAGTGTTCGTGAGGGAGGGAACACCGGGGAGCTGTTTTTT,CSVREGGNTGELFF
TRBV7-6,TRBD1,NA,TRBJ2-3,TGTGCCAGCAGCTTAGCAGGCAGGGGGCTGACAGATACGCAGTATTTT,CASSLAGRGLTDTQYF
TRBV2,NA,NA,TRBJ2-1,TGTGCCAGCAGTGAGTTTGGGGCGCCAGCGTGGGACAATGAGCAGTTCTTC,CASSEFGAPAWDNEQFF
TRBV18,NA,few,TRBJ1-2,TGTGCCAGCTCACCCCCGGAGCTAGCCCAGGGGCTTTCAGGCTATGGCTACACCTTC,CASSPPELAQGLSGYGYTF
TRBV28,TRBD2,few,TRBJ2-7,TGTGCCAGCATCAACAGCGGGAGCGACGAGCAGTACTTC,CASINSGSDEQYF
TRBV30,TRBD1,few,TRBJ1-2,TGTGCCTGGAGTGGTATACAGGGGAAGGACTATGGCTACACCTTC,CAWSGIQGKDYGYTF
TRBV5-1,NA,NA,TRBJ2-1,TGCGCCAGCAGCTCTCTAGCGAGCCAAAATGAGCAGTTCTTC,CASSSLASQNEQFF
TRBV20-1,NA,NA,TRBJ1-2,TGCAGTGCCAGTAAAGACAGAATTAACTATGGCTACACCTTC,CSASKDRINYGYTF
TRBV21-1,NA,NA,TRBJ2-2,TGTGCCAGCAGCAAAGCAACAGGGAAAACCGGGGAGCTGTTTTTT,CASSKATGKTGELFF
TRBV11-2,NA,NA,TRBJ2-1,TGTGCCAGCAGCTTCAGCACGGGCCAGCGGGAGCAGTTCTTC,CASSFSTGQREQFF
TRBV27,NA,NA,TRBJ2-4,TGTGCCAGCAGTCGCCTTCATCAGGGGTCCTTAGCCAAAAACATTCAGTACTTC,CASSRLHQGSLAKNIQYF
TRBV30,TRBD2,NA,TRBJ2-5,TGTGCCTGGAGTAGGGGGCTAGCGGGAGGTCTAGAGACCCAGTACTTC,CAWSRGLAGGLETQYF
TRBV20-1,NA,NA,TRBJ1-2,TGCAGTGCTAGGGTCGGGAGCTACACCTTC,CSARVGSYTF